This T cell receptor (beta chain) was retrieved from a study of blood T cell repertoires in COVID-19. On the study more broadly: T cells, B-cell-depleted T cells, or PBMCs supplied cDNA or gDNA.

Germline values: CDR1 LGHNA, CDR2 YSLEER. Between the trimmed V and J ends, which lost 0 bases and 0 bases, there was a span of 15 bases. The CDR3 sequence is 18 residues long. Per the authors' pipeline: Reference gene primer amplification yielded estimated nucleated cell counts. Sequencing used immunoSEQ multiplex PCR; TCRdb keeps in-frame clones, though not all of them. That table furnishes V, J and clone size, whereas the DNA furnished D and trimming. The data show 20,000 to 25,000 clones, with about 86% seen just once and approximately 7% held by the top ten. This TCR was recovered from a man aged 70 or older with acute or convalescent COVID-19. The chain employs TRBV4-3 and TRBJ1-3, with D possibly TRBD1 on 6 matching bases. Sequences were obtained from peripheral blood. The CDR3 DNA is TGCGCCAGCAGCCAAGATAGTACAGGGATTGCCTCTGGAAACACCATATATTTT. It translates to CASSQDSTGIASGNTIYF.